This T cell receptor (beta chain) was obtained from a study of T-cell memory formation after mild COVID-19. Study-wide points: Most CD4+ clones that shrank were in CM and EM, while CD8+ ones turned up in EMRA. In pre-infection memory, a portion of responding clones appeared, which suggested that cross-reactive memory joined. Specificity for SARS-CoV-2 was not confirmed among the second-wave clones peaking on day 37. Later expanders leaned toward CD4+, whereas clones contracting from day 15 to 85 were balanced CD4/CD8.

About this clonotype itself: Its antigen is as yet unknown.

TCRdb recomputed calls from the 5' RACE reads with MiXCR, one row per CDR3 protein. The table lists about 160,000 distinct CDR3 sequences, roughly a third of them singletons. V lost 5 bases to trimming and J lost 3 bases; unmatched junction nucleotides: 9. CDR1 MNHEY and CDR2 SMNVEV come from the germline V gene (reference sequence). The CDR3 is made up of 16 amino acids. The origin of this receptor is an adult woman who had mild COVID-19 (a few samples of this study predate the infection). Cell type and time point are not known. Sequencing was done on a sample of PBMCs or a T cell subset sorted from them (not recorded which). J is TRBJ2-2 and V is TRBV27; 7 bases line up with TRBD1. The CDR3 DNA follows: TGTGCCAGCAGTCCCCGGGACAGCGCCTACACCGGGGAGCTGTTTTTT. This gives the protein CASSPRDSAYTGELFF.